Each of the 21 T cell receptor beta chains below was sequenced from the same sample in a study of Graves' ophthalmopathy and Graves' hyperthyroidism. CDR3 regions of TCR beta were amplified from RNA transcripts. RT-PCR with HTBI primers came first, then second-round multiplex PCR. A single record per CDR3 protein comes from TCRdb applying MiXCR to the multiplex PCR reads. The sample comprises hundreds of thousands of distinct CDR3 sequences, around 21% of which are singletons, and 3% rests with the top ten. Sequencing was performed on peripheral blood. The source of these receptors is a woman between 18 and 29 years old with stable Graves' hyperthyroidism.

This clonotype came up many times. The chain couples TRBV28 to TRBJ1-2; 10 positions agree with TRBD1. The CDR3 contains 15 residues. From germline, CDR1 is MDHEN and CDR2 SYDVKM. V gave up 1 base and J gave up 7 bases; unmatched junction bases: 6. The DNA for the CDR3 is TGTGCCAGCAGTTTATTGGGACAGGGGCGCTCTGGCTACACCTTC. Translated: CASSLLGQGRSGYTF.

This clonotype was found many times. The chain uses TRBV6-5 and TRBJ1-3; no definite D call. There are 14 residues in the CDR3. Trimming pared 8 bases from V and 0 bases from J, leaving 11 bases between. Germline CDR1 is MNHEY and CDR2 is SVGAGI. The CDR3 bases are TGTGCCAGCTTACTGACACCCTCTGGAAACACCATATATTTT. This codes for CASLLTPSGNTIYF.

This clonotype appeared many times. The J gene is TRBJ2-5, the V gene TRBV7-9; 10 bases are shared with TRBD1. From germline, CDR1 is SEHNR and CDR2 FQNEAQ (reference sequence). The CDR3 is 12 amino acids. V was clipped by 4 bases and J by 8 bases; unmatched bases: 1. The CDR3 DNA sequence: TGTGCCAGCAGCTGGGACAGGGGAACCCAGTACTTC. This codes for CASSWDRGTQYF.

The genes are TRBV4-3 and TRBJ1-5; 9 bases fit TRBD1. The ends lost 5 bases at V and 4 bases at J; junction bases unmatched: 6. Germline V lookup: CDR1 LGHNA, CDR2 YSLEER. The CDR3 has 15 residues. The CDR3 DNA follows: TGCGCCAGCAGCACAAGACAGGGGGATAATCAGCCCCAGCATTTT. Translation: CASSTRQGDNQPQHF.

This clonotype showed up many times. The V gene is TRBV9, the J gene TRBJ1-1; 8 nucleotides line up with TRBD1. The germline V gene has CDR1 SGDLS and CDR2 YYNGEE. V gave up 0 bases and J gave up 0 bases; unmatched junction bases: 1. The CDR3 sequence is 15 residues long. This chain's CDR3 is CASSVAGGMNTEAFF. DNA for the CDR3: TGTGCCAGCAGCGTAGCAGGGGGCATGAACACTGAAGCTTTCTTT.

This clonotype was seen many times. This rearrangement joins TRBV12-3 or TRBV12-4 to TRBJ2-2, with TRBD2 matching 7 bases. The CDR3 loop spans 15 amino acids. The V segment lost 6 bases and the J segment 5 bases; nucleotides outside the gene matches: 9. As DNA, the CDR3 is TGTGCCAGCAGCCACCTAGCGGCAATTACCGGGGAGCTGTTTTTT. Translation: CASSHLAAITGELFF.

This clonotype was picked up one time. The rearrangement uses TRBV24-1 and TRBJ1-2, with 11 bases fitting TRBD1. V lost 3 bases, J lost 6 bases, and 8 bases stayed unmatched. The germline V gene encodes CDR1 KGHDR and CDR2 SFDVKD. The CDR3 contains 16 residues. The CDR3 DNA is TGTGCCACCAGTGATACCGGACAGGGGGCGCGGAATGGCTACACCTTC. It translates to CATSDTGQGARNGYTF.

V usage is TRBV30 and J usage is TRBJ2-5, with 7 bases that match TRBD1. After removal of 4 bases from V and 5 bases from J, the junction contained 7 bases not matched to a gene. The CDR3 runs 13 residues. CDR1 and CDR2 (germline): GTSNPN, SVGIG (reference sequence). This CDR3 reads CAWNRQGSETQYF. In DNA, the CDR3 is TGTGCCTGGAATCGACAGGGTAGCGAGACCCAGTACTTC. Supplemented by reference TRBV30 and TRBJ2-5, the full variable domain reads SQTIHQWPATLVQPVGSPLSLECTVEGTSNPNLYWYRQAAGRGLQLLFYSVGIGQISSEVPQNLSASRPQDRQFILSSKKLLLSDSGFYLCAWNRQGSETQYFGPGTRLLVL.

This clonotype was detected ten times or more. The rearrangement links TRBV6-1 to TRBJ1-1, with D perhaps matching TRBD1 (6 bases). The CDR3 has 14 residues. Germline V gene lookup returns CDR1 MNHNS and CDR2 SASEGT. Trimming left V 0 bases short and J 4 bases short, with 9 bases between. CDR3 sequence (DNA): TGTGCCAGCAGTGAAGCCCAGGGGATCACTGAAGCTTTCTTT. It codes for CASSEAQGITEAFF.

This clonotype was counted many times. The chain is built from TRBV12-3 or TRBV12-4 and TRBJ2-7; TRBD1 is a possible D gene (6 bases). The ends were cut back, 8 bases at V and 6 bases at J, with 17 bases in the middle. This CDR3 contains 13 residues. Here the CDR3 DNA reads TGTGCCAGCCGACTGTCAGGGGCGCCCGAGCAGTACTTC. Its translation is CASRLSGAPEQYF.

This clonotype was seen ten or more times. The V gene is TRBV29-1, the J gene TRBJ2-5; TRBD2 matches at 8 bases. CDR3 size: 14 residues. The V segment lost 4 bases and the J segment 3 bases; nucleotides outside the gene matches: 7. Germline assignment: CDR1 SQVTM and CDR2 ANQGSEA. CDR3 bases: TGCAGCGTTGGAGCGGGAGTACGTGAAGAGACCCAGTACTTC. It translates to CSVGAGVREETQYF.

The sample holds many counts of this clonotype. The chain is built from TRBV6-5 and TRBJ1-1; D may be TRBD1 (5 bases). CDR3 size: 14 residues. CDR1 MNHEY and CDR2 SVGAGI come from the germline V gene. Trimming removed 0 bases at V and 4 bases at J, with 9 bases between. The CDR3 sequence is CASSYSARGTEAFF. The CDR3 nucleotides are TGTGCCAGCAGTTACTCAGCTAGGGGCACTGAAGCTTTCTTT.

This clonotype was counted many times. The chain recombines TRBV20-1 with TRBJ1-2; D is possibly TRBD1 (6 bases). There are 13 residues in the CDR3. V dropped 5 bases and J dropped 3 bases, with 13 bases sitting between them. Germline CDR1 DFQATT, CDR2 SNEGSKA (reference sequence). CDR3 residues: CSASGQPDYGYTF. The CDR3 DNA follows: TGCAGTGCTTCTGGACAGCCCGACTATGGCTACACCTTC.

This chain links TRBV5-1 with TRBJ1-2; tentatively, D is TRBD1 (6 bases). Germline V gene sequence: CDR1 SGHRS, CDR2 YFSETQ. V was cut by 4 bases and J by 0 bases, with 13 bases left in between. The CDR3 has 15 amino acids. CDR3 nucleotides: TGCGCCAGCAGCCTCAGACAGGAGACTAACTATGGCTACACCTTC. It translates to CASSLRQETNYGYTF.

This clonotype was seen a handful of times. The chain couples TRBV9 to TRBJ2-7; 9 bases agree with TRBD2. The CDR3 is made up of 15 amino acids. Unmatched junction bases numbered 6, after V lost 0 bases and J lost 5 bases. CDR1 and CDR2 (germline): SGDLS, YYNGEE. CDR3 sequence: CASSVAGGRADEQYF. The CDR3 DNA reads TGTGCCAGCAGCGTAGCCGGCGGGAGGGCCGACGAGCAGTACTTC.

Notes on this clonotype: With a much larger clone just one base away, this may be a read error. The final CDR3 position lacks the conserved phenylalanine or tryptophan, pointing to a likely read error. This rearrangement joins TRBV2 to TRBJ2-2, with a possible D match to TRBD2 (5 bases). Trimming pared 8 bases from V and 7 bases from J, leaving 17 bases between. In germline, CDR1 is SNHLY, CDR2 FYNNEI. The CDR3 has 14 residues. In DNA, the CDR3 is TGTGCCAGCGGTTGGGGAGTGGGTGACGGGGAGCTGTTTTTG. This gives the protein CASGWGVGDGELFL.

This clonotype was seen a handful of times. One end of the junction is discordant with germline, which a read error may explain. The V gene is TRBV7-3, the J gene TRBJ1-1; 7 positions agree with TRBD1. Germline-derived CDR1 and CDR2 are SGHTA and FQGTGA. CDR3 length: 13 amino acids. CDR3 residues: CASSAQGTVEACF. The CDR3 DNA reads as TGTGCCAGCAGCGCCCAAGGGACAGTCGAAGCTTGCTTT.

In its sample, this clonotype was seen a few times. The chain employs TRBV12-3 or TRBV12-4 and TRBJ2-2; D is uncertain. V was shortened by 5 bases and J by 3 bases, with 10 bases between the two germline ends. This CDR3 comprises 14 residues. The CDR3 here is CASSPRPYTGELFF. The CDR3 DNA sequence: TGTGCCAGCAGTCCGAGACCCTACACCGGGGAGCTGTTTTTT.

Many counts were recorded for this clonotype. The J gene is TRBJ2-5, the V gene TRBV7-9; the match to TRBD1 covers 7 bases. The CDR3 has 14 amino acids. From germline, CDR1 is SEHNR and CDR2 FQNEAQ (reference sequence). V was pared by 5 bases and J by 2 bases, with 5 bases of the junction left unmatched. CDR3 DNA sequence: TGTGCCAGCAGCCCTGGCAGGGGGCAAGAGACCCAGTACTTC. The encoded protein is CASSPGRGQETQYF.

The table lists this clonotype with many counts. The chain links TRBV20-1 to TRBJ2-7, with 14 bases fitting TRBD2. Losses at the gene ends were 1 base for V and 3 bases for J; bases not matched to a gene: 8. The CDR3 extends over 17 amino acids. CDR1 is DFQATT and CDR2 is SNEGSKA in the germline V gene (reference sequence). DNA of the CDR3: TGCAGTGCTAGAGTTGCCAGGACTAGCGGGAGGAACTACGAGCAGTACTTC. Its translation: CSARVARTSGRNYEQYF.

In its sample, this clonotype was seen many times. The chain combines TRBV27 with TRBJ1-6; tentative D call: TRBD1 (6 bases). CDR3 length: 16 amino acids. In germline, CDR1 is MNHEY, CDR2 SMNVEV (reference sequence). The V end lost 6 bases, the J end lost 4 bases, and 16 bases lay between the germline ends. The CDR3 region is CASSYTGTAYNSPLHF. CDR3 in DNA: TGTGCCAGCAGCTACACAGGGACTGCTTATAATTCACCCCTCCACTTT.